This is a list of T cell receptor beta chains from one sample in a study of blood T cell repertoires in COVID-19. The table came from immunoSEQ multiplex PCR; TCRdb's copy has only in-frame clones and leaves some out. Here the sample spans about 190,000 clones, roughly 81% being singletons. Sample: peripheral blood. The receptors derive from a woman older than 75 with acute or convalescent COVID-19. Each CDR3 is given with its conserved first and last residue. The D gene is left open where the match is weak. Size is stated for part of the rows, as once, few or many counts, or as a class when the clone is expanded.

size	V	J	D	CDR3	DNA
-	TRBV4-3	TRBJ2-1	TRBD2	CASSQGAPGLAGHNEQFF	TGCGCCAGCAGCCAAGGGGCGCCGGGACTAGCGGGGCACAATGAGCAGTTCTTC
once	TRBV7-3	TRBJ2-1	TRBD2	CASSSREGPGNEQFF	TGTGCCAGCAGCTCGCGGGAGGGCCCGGGGAATGAGCAGTTCTTC
-	TRBV3-1/TRBV3-2	TRBJ2-7	TRBD1	CASSRVRGLSEQYF	TGTGCCAGCAGCCGGGTCAGGGGGCTTAGTGAGCAGTACTTC
-	TRBV24-1	TRBJ2-3	TRBD2	CATSDPKAGVGDTQYF	TGTGCCACCAGTGATCCGAAAGCGGGAGTAGGGGATACGCAGTATTTT
-	TRBV19	TRBJ1-3	-	CASSPVQKGNTIYF	TGTGCCAGTAGTCCGGTACAGAAAGGAAACACCATATATTTT
once	TRBV30	TRBJ1-2	TRBD1	CALRDRHGYTF	TGTGCCTTACGGGACAGGCATGGCTACACCTTC
-	TRBV7-2	TRBJ2-7	TRBD2	CASELGVGGYEQYF	TGTGCCAGCGAGCTTGGGGTGGGAGGGTACGAGCAGTACTTC
once	TRBV28	TRBJ1-5	-	CASSLVRGAPSPQHF	TGTGCCAGCAGTTTAGTACGGGGGGCGCCGTCGCCCCAGCATTTT
-	TRBV10-3	TRBJ2-7	TRBD1	CAISADRDNEQYF	TGTGCCATTAGTGCGGACAGGGACAACGAGCAGTACTTC
-	TRBV29-1	TRBJ2-3	TRBD2	CSVEAPTSGLFTDTQYF	TGCAGCGTTGAAGCGCCGACTAGCGGACTCTTCACAGATACGCAGTATTTT
-	TRBV5-5	TRBJ2-1	TRBD1	CASSLEGQGRNEQFF	TGTGCCAGCAGCTTGGAGGGACAGGGGAGAAATGAGCAGTTCTTC
-	TRBV28	TRBJ1-5	-	CASSPLVDQPQHF	TGTGCCAGCAGTCCGCTGGTAGATCAGCCCCAGCATTTT
-	TRBV28	TRBJ2-3	TRBD2	CASSSYPGTSGTSTDTQYF	TGTGCCAGCAGTTCTTACCCCGGGACTAGCGGTACTAGCACAGATACGCAGTATTTT
-	TRBV18	TRBJ2-5	-	CASSPITGTQKETQYF	TGTGCCAGCTCACCAATAACCGGGACTCAAAAAGAGACCCAGTACTTC
-	TRBV9	TRBJ2-1	TRBD1	CASSPRDSKGRDEQFF	TGTGCCAGCAGCCCCCGGGACAGCAAGGGTAGGGATGAGCAGTTCTTC
-	TRBV5-4	TRBJ2-3	-	CASSLAGTDTQYF	TGTGCCAGCAGCTTGGCGGGCACAGATACGCAGTATTTT
-	TRBV19	TRBJ2-1	-	CASSIDQVGSYNEQFF	TGTGCCAGTAGTATAGATCAGGTAGGCTCCTACAATGAGCAGTTCTTC
-	TRBV28	TRBJ1-4	TRBD1	CASSGTGEKLFF	TGTGCCAGCAGTGGGACAGGAGAAAAACTGTTTTTT
-	TRBV18	TRBJ2-6	-	CASSPWAGLPGANVLTF	TGTGCCAGCTCACCATGGGCAGGGTTACCTGGGGCCAACGTCCTGACTTTC
-	TRBV15	TRBJ2-3	-	CATSGGKRNTQYF	TGTGCCACCAGCGGCGGGAAGAGAAATACGCAGTATTTT
once	TRBV5-1	TRBJ1-2	TRBD1	CASNPVTGANYGYTF	TGCGCCAGCAATCCCGTCACAGGGGCTAACTATGGCTACACCTTC
-	TRBV7-3	TRBJ2-5	TRBD2	CASSPRPGGSQETQYF	TGTGCCAGCAGCCCCCGACCGGGGGGTTCCCAAGAGACCCAGTACTTC
-	TRBV5-1	TRBJ2-1	TRBD2	CASSIGTSGYNEQFF	TGCGCCAGCAGCATCGGGACTAGCGGGTACAATGAGCAGTTCTTC
-	TRBV24-1	TRBJ2-2	TRBD2	CATSDPGTRPTGELFF	TGTGCCACCAGTGATCCCGGGACTAGACCCACCGGGGAGCTGTTTTTT
-	TRBV7-9	TRBJ2-7	-	CASSNFGTRYGYEQYF	TGTGCCAGCAGCAACTTCGGGACAAGGTACGGCTACGAGCAGTACTTC
-	TRBV6-5	TRBJ1-2	TRBD1	CASSITGTAYGYTF	TGTGCCAGCAGTATCACCGGGACAGCCTATGGCTACACCTTC
-	TRBV18	TRBJ2-1	TRBD2	CASSPRTSGGGNEQFF	TGTGCCAGCTCACCCCGGACTAGCGGAGGGGGGAATGAGCAGTTCTTC
-	TRBV2	TRBJ1-6	-	CASSEYGPGGSPLHF	TGTGCCAGCAGTGAATATGGACCGGGGGGTTCACCCCTCCACTTT
-	TRBV3-1/TRBV3-2	TRBJ2-7	-	CASSTPGGTEQYF	TGTGCCAGCAGCACTCCTGGGGGGACCGAGCAGTACTTC